The 27 T cell receptor beta chains below all came from one sample that was sequenced in a study of Graves' ophthalmopathy and Graves' hyperthyroidism. The authors amplified TCR beta CDR3 regions, and they did so from RNA transcripts for repertoire sequencing. The first-round RT-PCR employed HTBI primers together with the Qiagen OneStep RT-PCR kit. A multiplex PCR was then performed as the second round. TCRdb itself ran the multiplex PCR reads through MiXCR, one entry per CDR3 protein. The data show hundreds of thousands of distinct CDR3 sequences, 22% seen once. The sample consisted of peripheral blood. The origin of the receptors is a woman aged 18-29 years with stable Graves' hyperthyroidism. Some clones in this sample may be carry-over from other donors' samples.

J is TRBJ2-5 and V is TRBV9, with D uncertain. CDR1 is SGDLS and CDR2 is YYNGEE in the germline V gene. Trimming cost V 2 bases and J 1 base, with 18 bases left between them. This CDR3 spans 17 amino acids. Here the CDR3 reads CASSVYPIIGFQETQYF. CDR3 coding DNA: TGTGCCAGCAGCGTCTATCCGATAATCGGGTTCCAAGAGACCCAGTACTTC. The complete variable domain, with remaining parts taken from reference TRBV9 and TRBJ2-5, reads DSGVTQTPKHLITATGQRVTLRCSPRSGDLSVYWYQQSLDQGLQFLIQYYNGEERAKGNILERFSAQQFPDLHSELNLSSLELGDSALYFCASSVYPIIGFQETQYFGPGTRLLVL.

This clonotype occurred many times. V usage is TRBV12-3 or TRBV12-4 and J usage is TRBJ1-5; unclear D gene. This CDR3 is 14 amino acids long. V dropped 3 bases and J dropped 6 bases, with 12 bases sitting between them. The chain's CDR3 is CASSLGTHPQPQHF. DNA for the CDR3: TGTGCCAGCAGTTTGGGAACTCACCCTCAGCCCCAGCATTTT.

V gene TRBV7-9 combines with J gene TRBJ2-2; no reliable D call. Trimming took off 3 bases at V and 10 bases at J, with 9 bases between the two ends. CDR1 is SEHNR, CDR2 FQNEAQ, per germline (reference sequence). The length of the CDR3 is 12 residues. The CDR3 DNA is TGTGCCAGCAGCTTTGGATCGACGGAGCTGTTTTTT. Protein: CASSFGSTELFF.

This clonotype appeared a few times. CDR3 loop: CASSYEGLEAFF. In DNA form, the CDR3 reads TGTGCCAGCAGTTACGAGGGACTTGAAGCTTTCTTT. The V gene is TRBV6-5, the J gene TRBJ1-1, with D possibly matching TRBD1 (5 bases). The CDR3 runs 12 residues. Germline CDR1 reads MNHEY; CDR2 reads SVGAGI. Trimming took 2 bases from V and 7 from J, leaving 8 bases between them.

The V and J genes are TRBV11-1 and TRBJ2-7; 7 nucleotides align to TRBD1. J was trimmed by 4 bases and V by 5 bases; bases with no gene match: 11. Germline V CDR1 and CDR2: SGHAT, FQDESV (reference sequence). This CDR3 is built from 15 residues. The CDR3 is CASSLYRGSPYEQYF. The CDR3 DNA reads as TGTGCCAGCAGCCTTTACAGGGGATCCCCTTACGAGCAGTACTTC.

This clonotype was seen at least ten times. The J gene is TRBJ2-7, the V gene TRBV6-2 or TRBV6-3; either TRBD1 or TRBD2 may fit D (5 bases each). V was cut by 2 bases and J by 2 bases, with 13 bases left in between. Germline CDR1 reads MNHEY; CDR2 reads SVGEGT. This CDR3 comprises 15 residues. The CDR3 DNA reads TGTGCCAGCAGTTACCCCTCGGGGCACACCTACGAGCAGTACTTC. Its translation: CASSYPSGHTYEQYF.

In its sample, this clonotype was seen a few times. The chain links TRBV11-2 to TRBJ1-6, with D unclear. V was shortened by 3 bases and J by 8 bases, with 11 bases between the two germline ends. Germline V gene sequence: CDR1 SGHAT, CDR2 FQNNGV. The CDR3 contains 14 residues. The CDR3 DNA reads TGTGCCAGCAGCTTGAGACGGACGGATTCACCCCTCCACTTT. Encoded protein: CASSLRRTDSPLHF.

This clonotype appeared once. The V gene is TRBV20-1, the J gene TRBJ2-7, with 12 nucleotides matching TRBD2. Germline assignment: CDR1 DFQATT and CDR2 SNEGSKA (reference sequence). The length of the CDR3 is 17 residues. With V trimmed by 5 bases and J by 10 bases, 21 bases remained unmatched. The CDR3 loop reads CSAPHRATSGSPVAQYF. The CDR3 DNA reads as TGCAGTGCTCCTCACCGCGCGACTAGCGGGAGCCCAGTGGCCCAGTACTTC.

A note on this clonotype: This CDR3 fails to terminate in the conserved phenylalanine or tryptophan, so it likely reflects a read error. The chain employs TRBV29-1 and TRBJ1-2; TRBD1 aligns across 7 bases. The CDR3 consists of 11 residues. Germline CDR1 is SQVTM and CDR2 is ANQGSEA. The CDR3 sequence: CCVGQIDGYTV. The DNA for the CDR3 is TGCTGCGTGGGACAGATTGATGGCTACACCGTC.

The table lists this clonotype with many counts. The rearrangement uses TRBV7-3 and TRBJ2-2; D possibly corresponds to TRBD1 (6 bases). Trimming pared 8 bases from V and 3 bases from J, leaving 16 bases between. Germline-derived CDR1 and CDR2 are SGHTA and FQGTGA. This CDR3 spans 15 amino acids. The CDR3 reads CASGDRIGDTGELFF. The DNA of the CDR3 is TGTGCCAGCGGAGACAGGATTGGTGACACCGGGGAGCTGTTTTTT.

This clonotype was seen ten or more times. Written as DNA, the CDR3 is TGTGCCAGCAGTGCAGGGGCCGGGGACGAGCAGTACTTC. Translating it yields CASSAGAGDEQYF. The V call is TRBV6-1, the J call TRBJ2-7; D might be TRBD1 (6 bases). The V end lost 4 bases, the J end lost 5 bases, and 12 bases lay between the germline ends. Germline V CDR1 and CDR2: MNHNS, SASEGT. The CDR3 loop spans 13 amino acids.

The table lists this clonotype with a count of one. The chain uses TRBV27 and TRBJ2-5; D remains unclear. The ends were cut back, 3 bases at V and 5 bases at J, with 13 bases in the middle. CDR1 is MNHEY, CDR2 SMNVEV, per germline (reference sequence). The CDR3 consists of 14 residues. This CDR3 reads CASSFRPDGETQYF. For the CDR3, the DNA is TGTGCCAGCAGTTTCCGGCCCGACGGGGAGACCCAGTACTTC.

This clonotype was recorded many times. The chain is built from TRBV19 and TRBJ1-3; possible D gene TRBD1, 6 bases. Per the germline V gene, CDR1 is LNHDA and CDR2 is SQIVND (reference sequence). With 5 bases removed from V and 0 bases from J, the gap between germline ends came to 20 bases. CDR3 length: 18 amino acids. CDR3 coding DNA: TGTGCCAGTAGTGTAATTTTCGGGACACCCGTCTCTGGAAACACCATATATTTT. Its protein product is CASSVIFGTPVSGNTIYF. Looking up the rest from reference TRBV19 and TRBJ1-3 gives the full variable domain: DGGITQSPKYLFRKEGQNVTLSCEQNLNHDAMYWYRQDPGQGLRLIYYSQIVNDFQKGDIAEGYSVSREKKESFPLTVTSAQKNPTAFYLCASSVIFGTPVSGNTIYFGEGSWLTVV.

This clonotype was seen ten or more times. The rearrangement uses TRBV9 and TRBJ2-5; D unclear. The germline V gene encodes CDR1 SGDLS and CDR2 YYNGEE. The V gene lost 0 bases and the J gene lost 4 bases, with 13 bases spanning the gap. The CDR3 is made up of 15 amino acids. CDR3 sequence (DNA): TGTGCCAGCAGCGTAGCTCAGGTCGCTGCAGAGACCCAGTACTTC. Amino acid sequence: CASSVAQVAAETQYF.

This clonotype was observed at least ten times. The rearrangement links TRBV29-1 to TRBJ2-7; 9 nucleotides agree with TRBD1. The CDR3 sequence is 15 residues long. The ends lost 1 base at V and 4 bases at J; junction bases unmatched: 8. From germline, CDR1 is SQVTM and CDR2 ANQGSEA. The chain's CDR3 is CSVEGPGQGPYEQYF. In DNA, the CDR3 is TGCAGCGTTGAAGGGCCGGGACAGGGTCCTTACGAGCAGTACTTC.

The chain uses TRBV15 and TRBJ2-7; D gene ambiguous. Looked up from germline, CDR1 is LNHNV and CDR2 is YYDKDF (reference sequence). The CDR3 runs to 13 residues. The V and J ends lost 0 bases and 4 bases respectively, with 7 bases between them. DNA of the CDR3: TGTGCCACCAGCAGAGACCCGATGTACGAGCAGTACTTC. As protein: CATSRDPMYEQYF.

This clonotype was counted ten times or more. This rearrangement joins TRBV12-3 or TRBV12-4 to TRBJ2-7; no definite D call. Trimming pared 1 base from V and 5 bases from J, leaving 18 bases between. This CDR3 is 16 amino acids long. Here the CDR3 reads CASSLVPPPRPNEQYF. CDR3 nucleotide sequence: TGTGCCAGCAGTTTAGTTCCACCTCCAAGGCCGAACGAGCAGTACTTC.

This clonotype was detected many times. This chain connects TRBV6-5 to TRBJ2-7; D gene ambiguous. Per the germline V gene, CDR1 is MNHEY and CDR2 is SVGAGI. V lost 0 bases, J lost 3 bases, and 6 bases lay in between. The CDR3 is made up of 13 amino acids. The DNA for the CDR3 is TGTGCCAGCAGTTACTCGAGTGACTACGAGCAGTACTTC. Amino acid sequence: CASSYSSDYEQYF.

This clonotype appeared many times. The chain employs TRBV7-2 and TRBJ2-4; D unresolved. Germline-derived CDR1 and CDR2 are SGHTA and FQGNSA. CDR3 length equals 14 residues. Trimming took off 5 bases at V and 3 bases at J, with 11 bases between the two ends. CDR3 DNA sequence: TGTGCCAGCAGCCGCGCGGAACTCAAAAACATTCAGTACTTC. Translating gives CASSRAELKNIQYF. The variable domain in full, with the rest retrieved from reference TRBV7-2 and TRBJ2-4, is GAGVSQSPSNKVTEKGKDVELRCDPISGHTALYWYRQSLGQGLEFLIYFQGNSAPDKSGLPSDRFSAERTGGSVSTLTIQRTQQEDSAVYLCASSRAELKNIQYFGAGTRLSVL.

The V and J genes are TRBV7-2 and TRBJ1-1; TRBD1 might be the D (5 bases). V was pared by 3 bases and J by 10 bases, with 12 bases between. The CDR3 loop spans 12 amino acids. Per germline, CDR1 SGHTA and CDR2 FQGNSA. CDR3 sequence: CASSFRLGRAFF. DNA for the CDR3: TGTGCCAGCAGCTTCCGACTGGGGCGAGCTTTCTTT.

Many counts were recorded for this clonotype. The rearrangement joins TRBV11-1 to TRBJ2-4; 9 bases map to TRBD2. This CDR3 region has 18 residues. CDR1 SGHAT and CDR2 FQDESV come from the germline V gene (reference sequence). With 2 bases clipped from V and 1 base from J, the junction kept 9 bases outside the gene matches. CDR3 bases: TGTGCCAGCAGCTTATGGCCTAGCGGGACCTCGGCCAAAAACATTCAGTACTTC. Its protein product is CASSLWPSGTSAKNIQYF.

This clonotype was picked up many times. The CDR3, as DNA: TGCAGTGCTACGGAGACCCGTGGGGGCAGCTATGGCTACACCTTC. Residues: CSATETRGGSYGYTF. J is TRBJ1-2 and V is TRBV20-1, with a weak D call TRBD1 (6 bases). CDR1 and CDR2 from the germline V gene are DFQATT and SNEGSKA (reference sequence). The CDR3 loop spans 15 amino acids. V lost 4 bases to trimming and J lost 4 bases, with 19 bases between them.

The CDR3 region has the DNA TGTGCCAGCTCACCTTACCAATACGGGGGTACCACCGGGGAGCTGTTTTTT. Protein sequence: CASSPYQYGGTTGELFF. V gene TRBV18 combines with J gene TRBJ2-2, with D maybe TRBD2 (6 bases). The CDR3 is 17 amino acids. CDR1 and CDR2 (germline): KGHSH, LQKENI. Between the trimmed V and J ends, which lost 3 bases and 4 bases, there was a span of 18 bases.

The rearrangement links TRBV9 to TRBJ2-7; D ambiguous. CDR1 and CDR2 (germline): SGDLS, YYNGEE. V was pared by 3 bases and J by 6 bases, with 10 bases between. The CDR3 is made up of 12 amino acids. The CDR3 spells CASSAEFGEQYF. The CDR3 region has the DNA TGTGCCAGCAGCGCCGAATTTGGCGAGCAGTACTTC.

This clonotype was picked up a small number of times. A junction end diverges from the germline sequence, so it may reflect a read error. The CDR3 region is CASSVLGGPGETQDF. DNA of the CDR3: TGTGCCAGCAGCGTCCTTGGGGGGCCGGGGGAGACCCAGGACTTC. J is TRBJ2-5 and V is TRBV9; D assignment may be TRBD1 or TRBD2 (6 bases each). The CDR3 runs to 15 residues. Germline loops: CDR1 SGDLS, CDR2 YYNGEE.

With regard to this clonotype: Since the CDR3 does not end with the conserved phenylalanine or tryptophan, this likely comes from a read error. This chain links TRBV12-3 or TRBV12-4 with TRBJ2-2; TRBD2 is a possible D gene (5 bases). The CDR3 is 13 amino acids. With 7 bases removed from V and 4 bases from J, the gap between germline ends came to 10 bases. CDR3 sequence reads: CASNPGFTGELFL. The CDR3 DNA reads as TGTGCCAGCAACCCGGGATTCACCGGGGAGCTGTTTTTG.

The rearrangement links TRBV2 to TRBJ2-4, with unresolved D. This CDR3 region has 13 residues. V shed 1 base and J shed 2 bases, with 3 bases lying between them. CDR1 and CDR2 (germline): SNHLY, FYNNEI. The DNA of the CDR3 is TGTGCCAGCAGTGAAGAGTCCAAAAACATTCAGTACTTC. Translating gives CASSEESKNIQYF.